The 7 T cell receptor beta chains listed next were all sequenced from one sample in a study of control samples from healthy donors and cancer patients. Measured with immunoSEQ multiplex PCR; TCRdb has only the in-frame clones, and not every one. In the table there are roughly 130,000 clones, roughly nine tenths of which are singletons. The sequenced material came from blood. These receptors originate from a woman aged 25 to 39 in good health.

The rearrangement uses TRBV5-1 and TRBJ2-1; D is ambiguous. Germline V CDR1 and CDR2: SGHRS, YFSETQ. This CDR3 has 13 residues. V lost 0 bases and J 5 bases, leaving 6 bases between the germline ends. CDR3 sequence reads: CASSLVQNNEQFF. As DNA, the CDR3 is TGCGCCAGCAGCTTGGTTCAGAACAATGAGCAGTTCTTC.

In this sample, this clone turned up once. The chain is built from TRBV3-1 (or the pseudogene TRBV3-2) and TRBJ1-4; 7 nucleotides agree with TRBD1. Germline trimming cut 4 bases from V and 8 bases from J; bases unmatched to any gene: 10. Looked up from germline, CDR1 is LGHDT and CDR2 is YNNKEL (reference sequence). The CDR3 contains 15 residues. This CDR3 reads CASSRGPRGREKLFF. CDR3 sequence (DNA): TGTGCCAGCAGCCGGGGTCCGAGGGGGCGCGAAAAACTGTTTTTT.

Here the CDR3 DNA reads TGTGCCAGCAGCTGGGATGGCTCTGGGGCCAACGTCCTGACTTTC. This codes for CASSWDGSGANVLTF. The chain has TRBV9 and TRBJ2-6; D not resolved. CDR1 is SGDLS, CDR2 YYNGEE, per germline. The CDR3 loop spans 15 amino acids. The ends were cut back, 4 bases at V and 0 bases at J, with 8 bases in the middle.

The V and J genes are TRBV18 and TRBJ1-1, with 7 bases lining up with TRBD1. With 0 bases clipped from V and 3 bases from J, the junction kept 4 bases outside the gene matches. The CDR3 loop spans 15 amino acids. CDR1 KGHSH and CDR2 LQKENI come from the germline V gene. CDR3 amino acids: CASSPPKGADTEAFF. In DNA form, the CDR3 reads TGTGCCAGCTCACCACCGAAGGGGGCGGACACTGAAGCTTTCTTT.

The chain uses TRBV19 and TRBJ2-7, with D possibly TRBD2 on 5 matching bases. Looked up from germline, CDR1 is LNHDA and CDR2 is SQIVND (reference sequence). The CDR3 consists of 16 residues. Between the trimmed V and J ends, which lost 4 bases and 0 bases, there was a span of 16 bases. CDR3 amino acids: CASSNGPRDSSYEQYF. The CDR3 bases are TGTGCCAGTAGTAATGGCCCTCGGGATAGCTCCTACGAGCAGTACTTC.

The chain is built from TRBV11-2 and TRBJ2-1; 9 positions agree with TRBD2. Trimming took 5 bases from V and 1 from J; bases not matched to a gene: 15. The CDR3 runs 19 residues. Germline CDR1 and CDR2: SGHAT and FQNNGV. The CDR3 DNA sequence: TGTGCCAGCAGCCTTGAGGACCTAGCGGGACCGGATTCCTACAATGAGCAGTTCTTC. Protein product: CASSLEDLAGPDSYNEQFF.

J is TRBJ1-1 and V is TRBV6-1; D gene unclear. Germline CDR1 reads MNHNS; CDR2 reads SASEGT. This CDR3 comprises 13 residues. V was pared by 1 base and J by 1 base, with 4 bases between. CDR3 region: CASSEGGNTEAFF. The CDR3 nucleotides are TGTGCCAGCAGTGAAGGGGGGAACACTGAAGCTTTCTTT.